This T cell receptor beta chain was recorded in a study of blood T cell repertoires in COVID-19. For the study at large: Sites in the United States, Italy and Spain provided acute and convalescent COVID-19 samples. T cells, B-cell-depleted T cells, or PBMCs supplied cDNA or gDNA.

Trimming took 6 bases from V and 0 from J, leaving 8 bases between them. There are 13 residues in the CDR3. The germline V gene has CDR1 MDHEN and CDR2 SYDVKM. The authors' processing: Researchers report that nucleated cell counts were estimated from reference gene primer amplification. Sequencing used immunoSEQ multiplex PCR; TCRdb keeps in-frame clones, though not all of them. The D gene and trimming were derived from the DNA, and the V and J assignments and clone size from that table. Among about 340,000 clones listed, around 83% were seen once. The chain couples TRBV28 to TRBJ1-2; D ambiguous. The sample taken for sequencing was peripheral blood. The clonotype comes from a man younger than 45 with active or convalescent COVID-19. The DNA for the CDR3 is TGTGCCAGCAGCCAGGCCACTAACTATGGCTACACCTTC. Translating gives CASSQATNYGYTF.